Shown below are 3 T cell receptor beta chains from a single sample sequenced in a study of cytotoxic CD8 clonotypes in ibrutinib-treated CLL. Profiled with immunoSEQ multiplex PCR; TCRdb holds only in-frame clones, not every one. This sample yields approximately 200,000 clones, of which roughly 72% are seen a single time; over 10% belongs to the top ten. The source was PBMCs, collected after 24 months of ibrutinib treatment. These TCRs come from a human donor with chronic lymphocytic leukemia.

The chain links TRBV28 to TRBJ1-2, with no clear D. The CDR3 contains 17 residues. From germline, CDR1 is MDHEN and CDR2 SYDVKM. V lost 1 base to trimming and J lost 0 bases, with 15 bases between them. The CDR3 sequence is CASSLFGEGQTNYGYTF. CDR3 nucleotides: TGTGCCAGCAGTTTATTCGGTGAAGGGCAAACTAACTATGGCTACACCTTC.

The chain is built from TRBV5-1 and TRBJ2-7; the D call may be TRBD1 or TRBD2 (5 bases each). Trimming cost V 2 bases and J 6 bases, with 15 bases left between them. The length of the CDR3 is 14 residues. CDR1 is SGHRS and CDR2 is YFSETQ in the germline V gene. The DNA for the CDR3 is TGCGCCAGCAGCTTCGAGGGGTCTACGCGCGAGCAGTACTTC. Residues: CASSFEGSTREQYF.

The CDR3 DNA reads TGTGCCAGCAGTTTATGGGCAGGGGGAGAAAAACTGTTTTTT. Translating it yields CASSLWAGGEKLFF. The chain links TRBV27 to TRBJ1-4, with 7 bases lining up with TRBD1. Germline CDR1 and CDR2: MNHEY and SMNVEV (reference sequence). Trimming removed 1 base from V and 8 bases from J; junction bases left unmatched: 4. The CDR3 loop spans 14 amino acids.